This TCR beta chain was identified during a study of T cell changes during pregnancy in multiple sclerosis. Trimming left V 4 bases short and J 4 bases short, with 7 bases between. From germline, CDR1 is ENHRY and CDR2 SYGVKD. The CDR3 extends over 13 amino acids. Sequenced by immunoSEQ multiplex PCR; TCRdb stores in-frame clones only, minus some. The sample has 93,000 or so clones; roughly nine tenths are singletons. Sequencing was performed on peripheral blood, taken after pregnancy. The TCR sequence derives from a female donor with multiple sclerosis, enrolled in a pregnancy study. The gene calls are TRBV10-3 and TRBJ1-4; D is perhaps TRBD1 (5 bases). The CDR3 loop reads CAISAGNNEKLFF. CDR3 DNA: TGTGCCATCAGTGCAGGGAATAATGAAAAACTGTTTTTT.